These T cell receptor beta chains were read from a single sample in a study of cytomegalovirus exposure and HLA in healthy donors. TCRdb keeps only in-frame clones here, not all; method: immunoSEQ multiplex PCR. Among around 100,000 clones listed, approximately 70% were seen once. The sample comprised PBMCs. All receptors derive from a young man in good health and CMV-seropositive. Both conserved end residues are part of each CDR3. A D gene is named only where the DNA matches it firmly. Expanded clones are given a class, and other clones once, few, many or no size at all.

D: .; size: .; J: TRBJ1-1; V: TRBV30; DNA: TGTGCCTGGGCTCTGTGGGGGGGGACTGAAGCTTTCTTT; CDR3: CAWALWGGTEAFF
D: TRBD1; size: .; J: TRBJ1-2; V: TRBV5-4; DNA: TGTGCCAGCAGCTTGGGGACAGGGGGCTATGGCTACACCTTC; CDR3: CASSLGTGGYGYTF
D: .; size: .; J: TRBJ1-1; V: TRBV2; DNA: TGTGCCAGCAGTGAAGGGACAGAAAACACTGAAGCTTTCTTT; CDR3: CASSEGTENTEAFF
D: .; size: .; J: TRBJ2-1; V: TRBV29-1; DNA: TGCAGCGTTGAGAGGGGGAGGGTCTACAATGAGCAGTTCTTC; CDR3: CSVERGRVYNEQFF
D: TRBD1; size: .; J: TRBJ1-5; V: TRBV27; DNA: TGTGCCAGCAGTTTCCAGGGGGTAGGAAATCAGCCCCAGCATTTT; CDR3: CASSFQGVGNQPQHF
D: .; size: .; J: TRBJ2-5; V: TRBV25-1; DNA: TGTGCCAGCAGTGCCTCCAGGGGAGCTCAAGGGACCCAGTACTTC; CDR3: CASSASRGAQGTQYF
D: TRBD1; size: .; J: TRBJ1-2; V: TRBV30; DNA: TGTGCCTGGAGTGGGAACAGGGGGCAGGATGGCTACACCTTC; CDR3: CAWSGNRGQDGYTF
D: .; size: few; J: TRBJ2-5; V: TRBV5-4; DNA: TGTGCCAGCAGCTTTTCAGGGCTCCAAGAGACCCAGTACTTC; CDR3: CASSFSGLQETQYF
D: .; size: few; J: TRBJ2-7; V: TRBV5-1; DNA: TGCGCCAGCAGCTTGGAGTCAGGTGGCTACGAGCAGTACTTC; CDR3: CASSLESGGYEQYF
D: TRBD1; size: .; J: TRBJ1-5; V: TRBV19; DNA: TGTGCCAGTAGCCTCGACAGGGGGCGGGGGCAAAGCAATCAGCCCCAGCATTTT; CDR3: CASSLDRGRGQSNQPQHF
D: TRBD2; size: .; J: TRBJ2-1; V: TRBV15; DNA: TGTGCCACCAGCAGTACCCTTCTCCGGACTAGCGGGAGCTATGAGCAGTTCTTC; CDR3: CATSSTLLRTSGSYEQFF
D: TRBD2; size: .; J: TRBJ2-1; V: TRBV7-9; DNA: TGTGCCAGCAGCTCGACTAGCGTAAACGAGCAGTTCTTC; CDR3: CASSSTSVNEQFF
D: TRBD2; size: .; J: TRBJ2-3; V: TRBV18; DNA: TGTGCCAGCTCACCACCGCTAGCGGCTAGCACAGATACGCAGTATTTT; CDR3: CASSPPLAASTDTQYF
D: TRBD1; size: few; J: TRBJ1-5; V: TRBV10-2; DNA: TGCGCCAGCAGGCCCGGGACAGCTCATCAGCCCCAGCATTTT; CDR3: CASRPGTAHQPQHF
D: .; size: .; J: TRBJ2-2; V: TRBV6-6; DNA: TGTGCCAGCAGTTACTCTGACAGATACACCGGGGAGCTGTTTTTT; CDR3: CASSYSDRYTGELFF
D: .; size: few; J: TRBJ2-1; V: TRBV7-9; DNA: TGTGCCAGCAGACTCCGACAGGCCAACAATGAGCAGTTCTTC; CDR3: CASRLRQANNEQFF
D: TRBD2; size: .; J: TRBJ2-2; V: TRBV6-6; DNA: TGTGCCAGCAGTCCTAGGACTAGCGGGAGAGGGGAGCTGTTTTTT; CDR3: CASSPRTSGRGELFF
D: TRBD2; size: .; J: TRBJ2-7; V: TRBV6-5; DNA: TGTGCCAGCAGTGCGGGAGGTTTCTACGAGCAGTACTTC; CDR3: CASSAGGFYEQYF
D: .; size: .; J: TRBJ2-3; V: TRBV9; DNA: TGTGCCAGCAGCGTAGGGACACGACTGGTGGCAGATACGCAGTATTTT; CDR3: CASSVGTRLVADTQYF
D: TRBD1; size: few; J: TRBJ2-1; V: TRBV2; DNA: TGTGCCAGCCGGACAGGGGGAAATGAGCAGTTCTTC; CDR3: CASRTGGNEQFF
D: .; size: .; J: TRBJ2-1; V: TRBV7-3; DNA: TGTGCCAGCAAGGCGGTAGCGCTAAACAATGAGCAGTTCTTC; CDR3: CASKAVALNNEQFF
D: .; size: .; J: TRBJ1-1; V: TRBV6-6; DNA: TGTGCCAGCAGTTACGGTCGGGCTGAAGCTTTCTTT; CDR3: CASSYGRAEAFF
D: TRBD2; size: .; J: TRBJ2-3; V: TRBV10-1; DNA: TGCGCCAAGATCGGCGGGAGAACTAGCACAGATACGCAGTATTTT; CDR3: CAKIGGRTSTDTQYF
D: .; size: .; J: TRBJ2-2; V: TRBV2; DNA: TGTGCCAGCAGTGAAAGAGGGTTCGCCGGGGAGCTGTTTTTT; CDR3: CASSERGFAGELFF
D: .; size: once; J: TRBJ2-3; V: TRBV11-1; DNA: TGTGCCAGCAGCTTAACCGGAGATACGCAGTATTTT; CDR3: CASSLTGDTQYF
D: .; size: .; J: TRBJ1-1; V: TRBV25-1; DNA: TGTGCCAGCAGTGTAACAGGGTCGGGAACTGAAGCTTTCTTT; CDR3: CASSVTGSGTEAFF
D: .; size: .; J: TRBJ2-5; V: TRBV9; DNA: TGTGCCAGCAGCGTAGGGCGGGCCCGGGAGACCCAGTACTTC; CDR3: CASSVGRARETQYF
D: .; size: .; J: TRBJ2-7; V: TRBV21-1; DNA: TGTGCCAGCAGCAAAGAGGAGCTACACAGGGCTTCCTACGAGCAGTACTTC; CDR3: CASSKEELHRASYEQYF
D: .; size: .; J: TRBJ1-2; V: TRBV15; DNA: TGTGCCACCAGTAGTGACAGATCCGGCAGTGGTGGCTACACCTTC; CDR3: CATSSDRSGSGGYTF
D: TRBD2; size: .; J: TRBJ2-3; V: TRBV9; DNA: TGTGCCAGCAGCCCTGGGAGGGGTACGCAGTATTTT; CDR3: CASSPGRGTQYF
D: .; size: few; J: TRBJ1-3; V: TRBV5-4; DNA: TGTGCCAGCAGTGACAATGCCGGGGGTAGTGGAAACACCATATATTTT; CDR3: CASSDNAGGSGNTIYF
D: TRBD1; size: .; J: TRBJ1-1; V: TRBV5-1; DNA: TGCGCCAGCAGCTTGACAGGGGGGGGTGAAGCTTTCTTT; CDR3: CASSLTGGGEAFF
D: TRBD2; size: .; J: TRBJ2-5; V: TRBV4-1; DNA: TGCGCCAGCAGCCAACCGCTAGCGGGAGGGGAGACCCAGTACTTC; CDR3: CASSQPLAGGETQYF
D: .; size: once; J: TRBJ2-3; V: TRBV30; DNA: TGTGCCTGTTCCCAGGGGTTTGGGGATACGCAGTATTTT; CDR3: CACSQGFGDTQYF
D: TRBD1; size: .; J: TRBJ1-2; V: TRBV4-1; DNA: TGCGCCAGCAGCCGGGACAGGGGAAACTATGGCTACACCTTC; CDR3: CASSRDRGNYGYTF
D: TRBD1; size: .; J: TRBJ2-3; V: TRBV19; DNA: TGTGCCAGTAGTATATTGGGACAGGGATGGAGTACGCAGTATTTT; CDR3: CASSILGQGWSTQYF
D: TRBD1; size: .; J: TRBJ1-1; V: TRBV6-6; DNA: TGTGCCAGCACCCGACAGGGGGATGGCACTGAAGCTTTCTTT; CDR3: CASTRQGDGTEAFF
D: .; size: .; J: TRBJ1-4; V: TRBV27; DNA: TGTGCCAGCAGTTTGACAGGACGCAAGGCTAATGAAAAACTGTTTTTT; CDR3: CASSLTGRKANEKLFF
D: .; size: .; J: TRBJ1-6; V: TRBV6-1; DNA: TGTGCCATCCGGCAGGAGGTTTCCTATAATTCACCCCTCCACTTT; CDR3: CAIRQEVSYNSPLHF
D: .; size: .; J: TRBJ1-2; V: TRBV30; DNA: TGTGCCTGGAAGCCAGGGCCAGGGTATGGCTACACCTTC; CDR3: CAWKPGPGYGYTF
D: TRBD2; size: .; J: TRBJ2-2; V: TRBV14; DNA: TGTGCCAGCAGCCCTCGACTAGCGGGCACCGGGGAGCTGTTTTTT; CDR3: CASSPRLAGTGELFF
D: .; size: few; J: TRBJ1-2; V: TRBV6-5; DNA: TGTGCCAGCAGCGGGGGGGGGTCTCGGGGCTACACCTTC; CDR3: CASSGGGSRGYTF
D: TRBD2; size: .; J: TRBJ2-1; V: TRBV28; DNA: TGTGCCAGCAGTTTATATACTAGCGGGAGGGAGCAGTTCTTC; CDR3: CASSLYTSGREQFF
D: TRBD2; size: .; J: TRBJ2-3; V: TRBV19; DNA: TGTGCCAGTAGTGGACTAGCGGGAGTCCTCACAGATACGCAGTATTTT; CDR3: CASSGLAGVLTDTQYF
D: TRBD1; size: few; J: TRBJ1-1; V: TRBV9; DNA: TGTGCCAGCAGCGCCCCCGGGACAGGGAACACTGAAGCTTTCTTT; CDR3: CASSAPGTGNTEAFF
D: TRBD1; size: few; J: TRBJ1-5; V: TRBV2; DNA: TGTGCCAGCAGTGAGAGTGACAGGGGGAGGAGGGGGTTT; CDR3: CASSESDRGRRGF
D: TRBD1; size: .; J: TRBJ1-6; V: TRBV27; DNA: TGTGCCAGCAGGCCGGGACAGCTTAATTCACCCCTCCACTTT; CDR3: CASRPGQLNSPLHF
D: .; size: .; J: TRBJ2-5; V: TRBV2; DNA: TGTGCCAGCATCCCGAGGCAGTTGTGGCCCCAAGAGACCCAGTACTTC; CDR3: CASIPRQLWPQETQYF
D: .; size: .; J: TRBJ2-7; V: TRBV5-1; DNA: TGCGCCAGCAGCTTGGAGAGCTCCTACGAGCAGTACTTC; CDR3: CASSLESSYEQYF
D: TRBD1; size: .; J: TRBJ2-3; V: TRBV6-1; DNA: TGTGCCAGCAGTGAGGGGACAGGGGGCGCGGGGGGAAGCACAGATACGCAGTATTTT; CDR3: CASSEGTGGAGGSTDTQYF
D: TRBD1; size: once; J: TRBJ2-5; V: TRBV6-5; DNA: TGTGCCAGCAGTTACTCGGGACAGGGGAGGGCCCAGTACTTC; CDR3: CASSYSGQGRAQYF
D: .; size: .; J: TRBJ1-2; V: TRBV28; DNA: TGTGCCAGCAGTTTCAACATGGGGCAGACCTATGGCTACACCTTC; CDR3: CASSFNMGQTYGYTF
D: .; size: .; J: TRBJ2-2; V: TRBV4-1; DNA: TGCGCCAGCAGCCCACTAGGGGGAAGGAACACCGGGGAGCTGTTTTTT; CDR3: CASSPLGGRNTGELFF
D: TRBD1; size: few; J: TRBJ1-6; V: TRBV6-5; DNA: TGTGCCAGCAGAGGGTCGGACAGGGGTAATTCACCCCTCCACTTT; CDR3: CASRGSDRGNSPLHF
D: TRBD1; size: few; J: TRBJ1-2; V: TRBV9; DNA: TGTGCCAGCAGTGGACCCCGGGACAGGGGGCGCGCTAACTATGGCTACACCTTC; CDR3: CASSGPRDRGRANYGYTF
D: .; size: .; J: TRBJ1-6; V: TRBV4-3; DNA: TGCGCCAGCAGCCAAGGAGGCTCCAGATACTTAAATTCACCCCTCCACTTT; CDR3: CASSQGGSRYLNSPLHF
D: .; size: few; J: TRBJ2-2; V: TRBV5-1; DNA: TGCGCCAGCTTCACGGGGGAGTCAGGCACCGGGGAGCTGTTTTTT; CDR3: CASFTGESGTGELFF
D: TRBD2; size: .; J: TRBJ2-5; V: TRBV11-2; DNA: TGTGCCAGCAGCTTAGATAGCCCCCTTCAGCGGGGGCCCCAAGAGACCCAGTACTTC; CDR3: CASSLDSPLQRGPQETQYF
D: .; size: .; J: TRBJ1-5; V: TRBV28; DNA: TGTGCCAGCAGTCCCCCGAATCAGCCCCAGCATTTT; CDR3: CASSPPNQPQHF